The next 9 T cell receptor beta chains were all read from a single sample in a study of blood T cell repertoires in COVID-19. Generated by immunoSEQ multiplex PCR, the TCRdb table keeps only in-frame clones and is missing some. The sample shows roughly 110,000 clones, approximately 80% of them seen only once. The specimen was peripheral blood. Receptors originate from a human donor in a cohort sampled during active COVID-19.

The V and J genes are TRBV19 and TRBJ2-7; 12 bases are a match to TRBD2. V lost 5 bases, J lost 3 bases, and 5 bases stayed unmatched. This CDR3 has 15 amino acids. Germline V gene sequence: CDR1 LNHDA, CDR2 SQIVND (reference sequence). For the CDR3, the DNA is TGTGCCAGTAGTTTGACTAGCGGGAGTGGCTACGAGCAGTACTTC. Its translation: CASSLTSGSGYEQYF.

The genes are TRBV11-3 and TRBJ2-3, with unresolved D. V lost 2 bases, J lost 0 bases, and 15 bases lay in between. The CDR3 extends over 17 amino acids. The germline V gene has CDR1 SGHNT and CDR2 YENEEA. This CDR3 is CASSLTNLGPSTDTQYF. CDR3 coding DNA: TGTGCCAGCAGCTTAACCAATCTAGGCCCTAGCACAGATACGCAGTATTTT. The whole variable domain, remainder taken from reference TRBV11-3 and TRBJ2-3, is EAGVVQSPRYKIIEKKQPVAFWCNPISGHNTLYWYLQNLGQGPELLIRYENEEAVDDSQLPKDRFSAERLKGVDSTLKIQPAELGDSAVYLCASSLTNLGPSTDTQYFGPGTRLTVL.

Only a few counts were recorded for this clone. As DNA, the CDR3 is TGCAGTGCCCCGAGGGTCCCTGAAGCTTTCTTT. It codes for CSAPRVPEAFF. The rearrangement uses TRBV20-1 and TRBJ1-1; the D is unclear. V lost 6 bases and J 6 bases, leaving 11 bases between the germline ends. This CDR3 comprises 11 residues. Germline assignment: CDR1 DFQATT and CDR2 SNEGSKA (reference sequence).

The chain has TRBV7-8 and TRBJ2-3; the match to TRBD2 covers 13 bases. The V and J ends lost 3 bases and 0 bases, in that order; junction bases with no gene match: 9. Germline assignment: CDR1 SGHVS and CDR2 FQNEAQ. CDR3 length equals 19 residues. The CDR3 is CASSFGLAGALFSTDTQYF. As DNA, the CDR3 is TGTGCCAGCAGCTTTGGACTAGCGGGGGCATTATTTAGCACAGATACGCAGTATTTT.

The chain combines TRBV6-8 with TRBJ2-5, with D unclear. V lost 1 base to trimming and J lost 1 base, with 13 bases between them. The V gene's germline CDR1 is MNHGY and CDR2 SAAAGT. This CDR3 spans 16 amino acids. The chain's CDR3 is CASSYYYSALQETQYF. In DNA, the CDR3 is TGTGCCAGCAGTTACTATTATTCTGCGCTCCAAGAGACCCAGTACTTC.

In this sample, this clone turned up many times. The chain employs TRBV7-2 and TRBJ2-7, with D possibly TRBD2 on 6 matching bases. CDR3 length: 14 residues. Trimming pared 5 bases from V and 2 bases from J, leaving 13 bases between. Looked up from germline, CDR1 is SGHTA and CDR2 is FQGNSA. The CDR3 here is CASSPRQRAYEQYF. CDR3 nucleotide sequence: TGTGCCAGCAGCCCCCGACAGCGGGCCTACGAGCAGTACTTC.

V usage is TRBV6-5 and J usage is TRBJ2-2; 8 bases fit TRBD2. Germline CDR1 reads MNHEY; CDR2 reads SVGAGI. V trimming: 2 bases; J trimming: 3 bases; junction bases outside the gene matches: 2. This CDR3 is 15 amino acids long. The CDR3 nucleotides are TGTGCCAGCAGTTACCGGGGGGGCCACACCGGGGAGCTGTTTTTT. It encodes CASSYRGGHTGELFF.

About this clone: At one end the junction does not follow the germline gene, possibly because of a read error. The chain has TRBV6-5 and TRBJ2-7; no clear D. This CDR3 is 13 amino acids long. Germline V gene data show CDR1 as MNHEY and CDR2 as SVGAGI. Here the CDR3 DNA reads TGTGCCAGCACTTACGGAGAATCCTACGAGCAGTACTTC. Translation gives CASTYGESYEQYF.

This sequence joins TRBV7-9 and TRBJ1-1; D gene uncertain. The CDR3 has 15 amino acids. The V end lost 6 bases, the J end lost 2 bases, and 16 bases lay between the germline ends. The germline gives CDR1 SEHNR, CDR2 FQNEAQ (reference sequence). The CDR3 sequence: CASSFLQDVNTEAFF. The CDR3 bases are TGTGCCAGCAGTTTCCTTCAGGATGTTAACACTGAAGCTTTCTTT.